Shown below are 20 T cell receptor beta chains from a single sample sequenced in a study of T cell responses to AZD1222 COVID-19 vaccine. Repertoires were generated with immunoSEQ multiplex PCR, while TCRdb's copy carries only in-frame clones and drops some. The profile shows more than 250,000 clones, 93% of them singletons. The starting material was peripheral blood, obtained on day 0 of AZD1222 vaccination. The receptors here all came from an adult in good health.

CDR3 DNA: TGTGCCAGCAGCTTAGGGACAGCTGAAGCTTTCTTT. It codes for CASSLGTAEAFF. The rearrangement joins TRBV11-2 to TRBJ1-1; the D gene is possibly TRBD1 (6 bases). The CDR3 totals 12 residues. The germline V gene encodes CDR1 SGHAT and CDR2 FQNNGV. V lost 1 base and J 6 bases, leaving 6 bases between the germline ends. Full variable domain (remainder filled in from reference TRBV11-2 and TRBJ1-1): EAGVAQSPRYKIIEKRQSVAFWCNPISGHATLYWYQQILGQGPKLLIQFQNNGVVDDSQLPKDRFSAERLKGVDSTLKIQPAKLEDSAVYLCASSLGTAEAFFGQGTRLTVV.

The chain links TRBV5-4 to TRBJ2-2, with unresolved D. The CDR3 totals 15 residues. Germline CDR1 SGHNT, CDR2 YYREEE (reference sequence). V was clipped by 4 bases and J by 5 bases, with 15 bases between them. CDR3 coding DNA: TGTGCCAGCAGCCCGGACGGGCTAGGAACCGGGGAGCTGTTTTTT. Its protein is CASSPDGLGTGELFF.

The chain combines TRBV20-1 with TRBJ2-1; the D gene is possibly TRBD1 (5 bases). The germline V gene encodes CDR1 DFQATT and CDR2 SNEGSKA (reference sequence). V dropped 3 bases and J dropped 8 bases, with 23 bases sitting between them. The CDR3 spans 16 residues. The CDR3 DNA is TGCAGTGCTAGTAGCTTAATGGGGCCGATCACGGATGAGCAGTTCTTC. Encoded protein: CSASSLMGPITDEQFF.

The V call is TRBV18, the J call TRBJ1-4; D is perhaps TRBD1 (5 bases). With 3 bases removed from V and 8 bases from J, the gap between germline ends came to 13 bases. This CDR3 is built from 14 residues. From germline, CDR1 is KGHSH and CDR2 LQKENI. CDR3 sequence: CASSPQGRGEKLFF. CDR3 bases: TGTGCCAGCTCACCCCAGGGAAGAGGGGAAAAACTGTTTTTT.

This rearrangement joins TRBV18 to TRBJ2-7; no definite D call. With 1 base removed from V and 0 bases from J, the gap between germline ends came to 16 bases. This CDR3 has 17 amino acids. The germline V gene has CDR1 KGHSH and CDR2 LQKENI. The CDR3 DNA follows: TGTGCCAGCTCACCACTTCCCGGTCCAGGCGCCTCCTACGAGCAGTACTTC. Translated: CASSPLPGPGASYEQYF.

The rearrangement joins TRBV21-1 to TRBJ1-2; the table names TRBD1, a call not compared with the DNA. TRBV21-1 constitutes a pseudogene. This CDR3 is 14 amino acids long. The CDR3 DNA sequence: TGTGCCAACCGGACAGAGTGCCATTACTATGGCTACACCTTC. Translated: CANRTECHYYGYTF.

The chain links TRBV7-8 to TRBJ1-5; no reliable D call. Germline values: CDR1 SGHVS, CDR2 FQNEAQ. This CDR3 region has 15 residues. The V gene lost 5 bases and the J gene lost 5 bases, with 16 bases spanning the gap. CDR3 protein: CASSRTGGFYQPQHF. The CDR3 DNA follows: TGTGCCAGCAGCCGAACCGGAGGGTTTTATCAGCCCCAGCATTTT.

V and J are TRBV12-3 or TRBV12-4 and TRBJ1-1; D is ambiguous. There are 13 residues in the CDR3. V dropped 6 bases and J dropped 2 bases, with 10 bases sitting between them. CDR3 protein: CASSPGPNTEAFF. The CDR3 DNA reads as TGTGCCAGCAGCCCTGGACCCAACACTGAAGCTTTCTTT.

The CDR3 region is CASNRRPLTYEQYF. The CDR3 bases are TGTGCCAGCAACCGAAGGCCACTGACCTACGAGCAGTACTTC. The chain uses TRBV28 and TRBJ2-7; D uncertain. V gave up 7 bases and J gave up 2 bases, with 15 bases separating them. This CDR3 region has 14 residues. Germline V lookup: CDR1 MDHEN, CDR2 SYDVKM.

The sample holds a few counts of this clone. The chain has TRBV7-9 and TRBJ1-1; D is unclear. V was pared by 3 bases and J by 3 bases, with 20 bases between. The CDR3 totals 17 residues. Germline-derived CDR1 and CDR2 are SEHNR and FQNEAQ (reference sequence). The CDR3 DNA sequence: TGTGCCAGCAGCTTTAAACTCACGGGCCGTGAGGACACTGAAGCTTTCTTT. This codes for CASSFKLTGREDTEAFF.

The chain combines TRBV2 with TRBJ1-4; 9 bases agree with TRBD1. The CDR3 runs to 17 residues. Per the germline V gene, CDR1 is SNHLY and CDR2 is FYNNEI. J gave up 7 bases and V 2 bases, and 11 bases lay outside the gene matches. The DNA for the CDR3 is TGTGCCAGCAGTGAACAACAACAGGGGGCCGGTGGTGAAAAACTGTTTTTT. Protein sequence: CASSEQQQGAGGEKLFF.

The J gene is TRBJ2-7, the V gene TRBV7-9, with 10 bases aligning to TRBD2. V dropped 0 bases and J dropped 3; count of bases not matched to a gene: 5. CDR1 is SEHNR, CDR2 FQNEAQ, per germline (reference sequence). The CDR3 consists of 16 residues. CDR3 sequence (DNA): TGTGCCAGCAGCTTAGCCCCCAGCGGGAGGGTCTACGAGCAGTACTTC. Its translation is CASSLAPSGRVYEQYF.

V usage is TRBV5-6 and J usage is TRBJ2-2; TRBD1 agrees at 9 bases. The germline CDR1 and CDR2 sequences are SGHDT and YYEEEE. Trimming removed 0 bases from V and 5 bases from J; junction bases left unmatched: 5. This CDR3 comprises 16 residues. In DNA, the CDR3 is TGTGCCAGCAGCTTGGTGACAGGGGGTAAAACCGGGGAGCTGTTTTTT. It codes for CASSLVTGGKTGELFF.

The rearrangement joins TRBV24-1 to TRBJ2-1; D could derive from TRBD1 or TRBD2 (6 bases each). The CDR3 contains 14 residues. The V gene lost 4 bases and the J gene lost 12 bases, with 18 bases spanning the gap. Germline CDR1 reads KGHDR; CDR2 reads SFDVKD. In DNA form, the CDR3 reads TGTGCCACCAGTGAATCTGACAGGCCCGGGGGGCAGTTCTTC. Protein: CATSESDRPGGQFF.

The rearrangement uses TRBV28 and TRBJ1-5; no clear D. Germline V gene sequence: CDR1 MDHEN, CDR2 SYDVKM. This CDR3 is built from 15 residues. Deletions cut 6 bases from V and 4 bases from J, with 16 bases between. CDR3 region: CASSLGSPRNQPQHF. CDR3 DNA: TGTGCCAGCAGCCTAGGGTCTCCCCGTAATCAGCCCCAGCATTTT.

The rearrangement joins TRBV29-1 to TRBJ1-2; D is ambiguous. This CDR3 contains 12 residues. The germline CDR1 and CDR2 sequences are SQVTM and ANQGSEA. V dropped 3 bases and J dropped 2 bases, with 7 bases sitting between them. The CDR3 sequence: CSVDDINYGYTF. The CDR3 DNA follows: TGCAGCGTTGATGATATAAACTATGGCTACACCTTC.

The CDR3 loop reads CASSPGPDRSGQPQHF. The CDR3, as DNA: TGTGCCAGCAGTCCCGGACCGGATAGGTCGGGTCAGCCCCAGCATTTT. The chain recombines TRBV27 with TRBJ1-5; D is ambiguous. The CDR3 is 16 amino acids. Germline-derived CDR1 and CDR2 are MNHEY and SMNVEV (reference sequence). Trimming stripped 5 bases from V and 6 bases from J, with 20 bases between.

This chain joins TRBV9 and TRBJ2-1; 9 positions agree with TRBD1. This CDR3 is built from 14 residues. V shed 6 bases and J 5 bases; nucleotides not matched to a gene: 6. Germline V gene data show CDR1 as SGDLS and CDR2 as YYNGEE. The CDR3 here is CASTRTGENNEQFF. As DNA, the CDR3 is TGTGCCAGCACCAGGACAGGGGAAAACAATGAGCAGTTCTTC.

This chain connects TRBV24-1 to TRBJ2-1; 7 bases are a match to TRBD2. Trimming at V came to 6 bases and at J to 4 bases, leaving 2 bases not matched to a gene. The germline V gene encodes CDR1 KGHDR and CDR2 SFDVKD. The CDR3 sequence is 13 residues long. The CDR3 reads CATSSGGYNEQFF. CDR3 nucleotides: TGTGCCACCAGTTCCGGGGGGTACAATGAGCAGTTCTTC.

The V and J genes are TRBV29-1 and TRBJ1-5; unclear D gene. This CDR3 contains 12 residues. The V gene's germline CDR1 is SQVTM and CDR2 ANQGSEA. Trimming removed 6 bases at V and 0 bases at J, with 6 bases between. The CDR3 sequence is CSVGDSNQPQHF. The CDR3 DNA reads as TGCAGCGTAGGAGATAGCAATCAGCCCCAGCATTTT.